The 5 T cell receptor beta chains below all came from one sample that was sequenced in a study of T cells after yellow fever vaccination. TCRdb called the 5' RACE reads again in MiXCR, with one record for every CDR3 protein. The data contain a few hundred thousand distinct CDR3 sequences, approximately 3.9% of them seen just once; the ten biggest clones take up about 24%. The source material was PBMCs, sampled 5 days after the yellow fever booster vaccination. These receptors came from a man between 18 and 29 years old who received the YFV17D yellow fever vaccine.

A few counts support this clonotype. The chain uses TRBV9 and TRBJ1-2; TRBD1 is a possible D gene (6 bases). CDR1 SGDLS and CDR2 YYNGEE come from the germline V gene. The CDR3 sequence is 15 residues long. V gave up 0 bases and J gave up 1 base, with 10 bases separating them. The DNA of the CDR3 is TGTGCCAGCAGCGTAGGGACAGCTCGTAACTATGGCTACACCTTC. Translation: CASSVGTARNYGYTF.

This clonotype has more than one count but fewer than ten. The rearrangement joins TRBV5-1 to TRBJ1-3, with a possible D match to TRBD1 (6 bases). This CDR3 region has 15 residues. Germline V gene data show CDR1 as SGHRS and CDR2 as YFSETQ. V lost 4 bases to trimming and J lost 0 bases, with 11 bases between them. The CDR3 region is CASSTQGPSGNTIYF. The CDR3 DNA reads TGCGCCAGCAGCACCCAGGGGCCCTCTGGAAACACCATATATTTT.

The V gene is TRBV7-8, the J gene TRBJ2-7; the D is unclear. The V and J ends lost 1 base and 3 bases respectively, with 7 bases between them. CDR3 length equals 13 residues. Germline V gene sequence: CDR1 SGHVS, CDR2 FQNEAQ. CDR3 sequence (DNA): TGTGCCAGCAGCTTAGACTGGAACTACGAGCAGTACTTC. Residues: CASSLDWNYEQYF.

This clonotype was picked up many times. The V call is TRBV20-1, the J call TRBJ2-7; D gene unclear. The V end was cut by 5 bases, the J end by 7 bases, with 18 bases between. The CDR3 covers 13 residues. Germline V gene lookup returns CDR1 DFQATT and CDR2 SNEGSKA (reference sequence). The CDR3 sequence: CSALPGPAREQYF. The CDR3 bases are TGCAGTGCTTTGCCCGGGCCGGCGAGGGAGCAGTACTTC.

This clonotype was counted at least ten times. V usage is TRBV18 and J usage is TRBJ2-7; 13 bases fit TRBD2. The germline gives CDR1 KGHSH, CDR2 LQKENI. CDR3 length: 16 amino acids. Trimming removed 3 bases from V and 2 bases from J; junction bases left unmatched: 4. For the CDR3, the DNA is TGTGCCAGCTCACCTGGGGGACTAGCGGGAACCTACGAGCAGTACTTC. Translating it yields CASSPGGLAGTYEQYF.